This record concerns one T cell receptor (beta chain) sequence. This clone has ten or more counts. Its antigen specificity is not known. Per-base quality was not reported, and no clone a single base away is much larger than it. TCRbeta CDR3 regions were amplified from genomic DNA by means of the immunoSEQ Assay, a bias-controlled multiplex PCR. As for how the authors treated the data: Within the assay, amplification of reference gene primers was used to estimate how many nucleated cells each sample contained. To quantify the absolute abundance of each unique TCRbeta CDR3 rearrangement, sequence reads were collapsed and filtered. For each sample, productive Simpson clonality was calculated as the square root of Simpson's diversity index over productive rearrangements. TCRdb obtained this table from immuneACCESS and retained in-frame rearrangements with V and J assigned. These tables miss some clones; where compared with another copy, unresolved V genes account for less than half of the shortfall, and the remainder is unexplained. The V and J calls and clone size are taken from that table; D and trimming were inferred from the DNA. Recorded for this sample are 310,000 or so clones; 85% to 90% of them occurred a single time. More than 9% of the sample is taken by the ten largest.

The sample is drawn from a study of blood T cell repertoires in COVID-19 (TCRdb year 2020). The study in broad terms: Samples from collaborators originated in the United States, Italy and Spain and spanned both the acute and convalescent phases of COVID-19. The material from the prospective study consisted of cDNA or gDNA derived from T cells, B-cell-depleted T cells, or PBMCs. Subjects who had been exposed to COVID-19, were actively infected with it, or had recovered from it provided the deeply sampled blood TCRbeta repertoires that made up the dataset. Samples were obtained from the ongoing ImmuneRACE study (first 160 participants) and from 1,254 subjects provided by 6 global collaborators. A freely available public database, intended as a resource for researchers studying the immune response to SARS-CoV-2, is where the repertoires were released. Sample metadata almost always included a de-identified subject ID, COVID-19 status, age in years and sex. HLA class I and class II types, where available, came from metadata supplied by the sample provider rather than from assay-based typing. Here is what the overall study found, with its caveats: How much clinical and demographic metadata was included differed by source and by participant, and the metadata was provided uncurated.

Enrolling through a virtual design, the prospective study's participants ranged in age from roughly 18 to 90 years and lived across some 23 United States geographic areas. To assign participants to cohorts, the prospective study relied on clinical history that participants themselves reported in a screening survey and a study questionnaire. Recovered participants in ImmuneRACE Cohort 3 were defined by two consecutive negative NP/OP PCR tests, clearance by a healthcare professional, or resolution of symptoms. Mobile phlebotomists in the prospective study collected whole blood, serum and a nasopharyngeal or oropharyngeal swab from every participant. Participants in the prospective study had the option to provide additional blood draws and questionnaires over a roughly 2-month period. Before DNA extraction, blood samples from the prospective study were shipped at room temperature or frozen. The trim is 3 bases for V and 1 base for J, with a gap of 9 bases between the germline ends. Reading from cysteine to phenylalanine, the CDR3 counts 13 amino acids. Only the CDR3 region is kept as DNA, spanning 39 bases read in frame from base 1. The germline V gene specifies SQVTM as CDR1 and ANQGSEA as CDR2.

The source of this sequence is a woman between 18 and 30 years old who had recovered from COVID-19. The sequence is built from TRBV29-1 and TRBJ1-1, with the D gene uncertain. Source material: PBMCs or T cells enriched from blood (not recorded which). The CDR3 amino acid sequence is: CSVERPENTEAFF. The DNA sequence reads TGCAGCGTTGAGAGGCCCGAGAACACTGAAGCTTTCTTT.